The sequence of this T cell receptor (beta chain) was determined in a study of beta chain features in type 1 diabetes. As for the study in general: Summed over all samples, the examined sorted cells came to roughly 110,000,000.

Study-level results: Within the patient group, naive, central memory and Treg TCRB repertoires appeared more similar to each other than within healthy donors.

The collection from each donor was one heparinised blood draw averaging roughly 100 mL. Markers CD45RO/CCR7/CD25/CD127/CD95/CD27 served to sort CD4+ naive, central memory, regulatory and stem cell-like memory cells. Worth noting for this clone: As yet, its antigen is unknown.

CDR1 and CDR2 from the germline V gene are SEHNR and FQNEAQ (reference sequence). The CDR3 covers 15 residues. Trimming took 2 bases from V and 4 from J, leaving 15 bases between them. The authors reverse transcribed all of the isolated RNA, so sequencing captured expressed TCRB transcripts. Sequencing was performed with immunoSEQ multiplex PCR; in TCRdb, only in-frame clones are kept and a portion is missing. In the table there are roughly 450,000 clones, more than 9.5% of which are singletons. The sequence came from a woman aged 18 to 35 in good health. V usage is TRBV7-9 and J usage is TRBJ2-7; perhaps TRBD2 as D (6 bases). Sequencing was performed on naive CD4+ T cells from blood. For the CDR3, the DNA is TGTGCCAGCAGCTTATTGGGGACTCCGGTTTACGAGCAGTACTTC. It translates to CASSLLGTPVYEQYF.